This entry concerns a single T cell receptor beta chain. The junction and the germline gene differ at one end; a read error may be behind it. CDR1 is SEHNR and CDR2 is FQNEAQ in the germline V gene (reference sequence). This CDR3 spans 19 amino acids. The PCR was carried out with 60 Vbeta primers and 13 Jbeta primers. Data came from immunoSEQ multiplex PCR; TCRdb stores just in-frame clones and leaves some out. The sample lists around 110,000 clones, approximately 81% occurring once. The data are from a study of cytomegalovirus exposure and HLA in healthy donors. This chain connects TRBV7-9 to TRBJ1-3, with D tentatively TRBD1 (6 bases). Sequencing was performed on PBMCs. The clonotype comes from a man in his thirties or forties in good health and CMV-seropositive. The CDR3 region is CSSSHPIVEGGFSGNTIYF. CDR3 DNA sequence: TGTTCCAGCAGCCACCCCATCGTAGAAGGGGGATTCTCTGGAAACACCATATATTTT.